Shown below are 17 T cell receptor beta chains from a single sample sequenced in a study of blood T cell repertoires in COVID-19. The protocol was immunoSEQ multiplex PCR, while the TCRdb copy is restricted to in-frame clones and leaves out a portion. The sample includes approximately 120,000 clones, roughly 72% of them seen just once. Sequenced material: peripheral blood. These receptors were collected from an elderly man with COVID-19, enrolled during active disease.

This chain links TRBV11-2 with TRBJ2-7; D is perhaps TRBD1 (7 bases). The CDR3 length is 17 residues. V dropped 3 bases and J dropped 2 bases, with 20 bases sitting between them. CDR1 and CDR2 (germline): SGHAT, FQNNGV. The CDR3 region has the DNA TGTGCCAGCAGCTTGGGAGGACTCGGGACAGTTCCCTACGAGCAGTACTTC. Translated, it gives CASSLGGLGTVPYEQYF.

This chain uses TRBV5-4 with TRBJ1-2, with D possibly matching TRBD1 (5 bases). Germline lookup yields CDR1 SGHNT and CDR2 YYREEE (reference sequence). The CDR3 contains 16 residues. Trimming took 6 bases from V and 5 from J, leaving 23 bases between them. The CDR3 DNA reads as TGTGCCAGCACCGGGCAAGGGGCCGGCTTGTGGTATGGCTACACCTTC. The encoded protein is CASTGQGAGLWYGYTF.

The V gene is TRBV19, the J gene TRBJ2-1; D remains unclear. The CDR3 consists of 16 residues. V lost 1 base to trimming and J lost 7 bases, with 17 bases between them. Germline V gene lookup returns CDR1 LNHDA and CDR2 SQIVND (reference sequence). The CDR3 DNA follows: TGTGCCAGTAGTATAGGAGGCAGCAATCGACCGAATGAGCAGTTCTTC. Its translation: CASSIGGSNRPNEQFF.

The CDR3 DNA reads as TGCGCCAGCAGCTTGGGGACAGGGACCCACAATGAGCAGTTCTTC. It encodes CASSLGTGTHNEQFF. The J gene is TRBJ2-1, the V gene TRBV5-1, with 8 bases matching TRBD1. The length of the CDR3 is 15 residues. CDR1 and CDR2 from the germline V gene are SGHRS and YFSETQ. The junction had 4 bases not matched to a gene; V was cut back by 0 bases and J by 5 bases.

This chain connects TRBV9 to TRBJ1-2; 7 nucleotides match TRBD1. Germline CDR1 is SGDLS and CDR2 is YYNGEE. V lost 0 bases to trimming and J lost 2 bases; unmatched junction nucleotides: 4. The CDR3 is 15 residues long. CDR3 in amino acids: CASSVEGQPNYGYTF. DNA for the CDR3: TGTGCCAGCAGCGTAGAGGGACAGCCAAACTATGGCTACACCTTC.

V is TRBV6-5 and J is TRBJ1-4, with TRBD1 matching 8 bases. V trimming: 6 bases; J trimming: 8 bases; junction bases outside the gene matches: 11. The CDR3 is made up of 15 amino acids. Germline CDR1 MNHEY, CDR2 SVGAGI. The CDR3 loop reads CASSIHQGAEEKLFF. CDR3 nucleotides: TGTGCCAGCAGCATCCACCAGGGGGCGGAGGAAAAACTGTTTTTT.

This clone occurred a few times. This chain links TRBV1 with TRBJ2-1; TRBD2 is the table's D call, not checked against the DNA. TRBV1 is a listed pseudogene. The CDR3 totals 15 residues. This chain's CDR3 is CTSSQALAGGSEQFF. The CDR3 nucleotides read TGCACCAGCAGCCAAGCCCTAGCGGGAGGGAGTGAGCAGTTCTTC.

The gene calls are TRBV6-5 and TRBJ2-5; D might be TRBD1 (5 bases). The V gene lost 6 bases and the J gene lost 5 bases, with 13 bases spanning the gap. There are 13 residues in the CDR3. CDR1 MNHEY and CDR2 SVGAGI come from the germline V gene. DNA for the CDR3: TGTGCCAGCAGAAAAGGGGCTCGGGAGACCCAGTACTTC. This gives the protein CASRKGARETQYF.

The rearrangement links TRBV7-9 to TRBJ1-1; possibly TRBD1 for D (5 bases). The V and J ends lost 3 bases and 0 bases respectively, with 8 bases between them. In germline, CDR1 is SEHNR, CDR2 FQNEAQ (reference sequence). The CDR3 runs to 14 residues. CDR3 region: CASSLTALNTEAFF. Here the CDR3 DNA reads TGTGCCAGCAGCTTGACAGCTTTGAACACTGAAGCTTTCTTT.

DNA of the CDR3: TGTGCCAGCAGCGTAGGGGTAGGGGTGGTTTCCTGGTCCTACAATGAGCAGTTCTTC. This gives the protein CASSVGVGVVSWSYNEQFF. This chain connects TRBV9 to TRBJ2-1; D may be TRBD1 (5 bases). Trimming removed 0 bases from V and 1 base from J, with 20 bases in between. Per germline, CDR1 SGDLS and CDR2 YYNGEE. The CDR3 totals 19 residues.

This clone was counted once. The chain carries TRBV5-1 and TRBJ2-2; the match to TRBD2 covers 9 bases. Germline assignment: CDR1 SGHRS and CDR2 YFSETQ. The CDR3 loop spans 16 amino acids. The V segment lost 4 bases and the J segment 1 base; nucleotides outside the gene matches: 5. This CDR3 reads CASSLALAGNTGELFF. The CDR3 nucleotides read TGCGCCAGCAGCCTGGCACTAGCGGGGAACACCGGGGAGCTGTTTTTT.

This chain connects TRBV29-1 to TRBJ2-7, with D maybe TRBD2 (5 bases). The CDR3 sequence is 13 residues long. Trimming took off 6 bases at V and 1 base at J, with 13 bases between the two ends. Germline CDR1 is SQVTM and CDR2 is ANQGSEA. Here the CDR3 reads CSVARDRSYEQYF. The DNA of the CDR3 is TGCAGCGTGGCCCGGGATAGGTCCTACGAGCAGTACTTC.

The chain recombines TRBV29-1 with TRBJ2-5; TRBD1 aligns across 7 bases. CDR1 is SQVTM, CDR2 ANQGSEA, per germline. Germline trimming cut 0 bases from V and 3 bases from J; bases unmatched to any gene: 10. This CDR3 region has 16 residues. The CDR3 reads CSVEDNPRDSEETQYF. In nucleotides, the CDR3 is TGCAGCGTTGAAGATAACCCTAGGGACAGTGAAGAGACCCAGTACTTC.

The chain joins TRBV27 to TRBJ1-3; 7 bases are shared with TRBD1. The V and J ends lost 4 bases and 2 bases, in that order; junction bases with no gene match: 5. The CDR3 is 15 amino acids. CDR1 is MNHEY, CDR2 SMNVEV, per germline (reference sequence). CDR3: CASSSLTGAGNTIYF. CDR3 sequence (DNA): TGTGCCAGCAGTTCCCTTACAGGGGCTGGAAACACCATATATTTT.

The gene calls are TRBV7-8 and TRBJ2-7, with 11 positions matching TRBD1. The CDR3 has 13 residues. Per the germline V gene, CDR1 is SGHVS and CDR2 is FQNEAQ. V lost 4 bases and J lost 8; bases outside the gene matches: 4. Here the CDR3 reads CASSSDRGQKQYF. CDR3 DNA sequence: TGTGCCAGCAGCTCGGACAGGGGGCAAAAGCAGTACTTC.

This clone has just a few counts. V gene TRBV7-9 combines with J gene TRBJ1-1; D perhaps matches TRBD1 (6 bases). Germline lookup yields CDR1 SEHNR and CDR2 FQNEAQ (reference sequence). The CDR3 loop spans 15 amino acids. V lost 5 bases to trimming and J lost 0 bases, with 13 bases between them. The CDR3 reads CASSPPDRMNTEAFF. The CDR3 DNA reads as TGTGCCAGCAGCCCCCCGGACAGAATGAACACTGAAGCTTTCTTT.

This chain uses TRBV7-9 with TRBJ2-2; 7 bases map to TRBD1. The trim removed 4 bases at V and 8 bases at J, leaving 19 bases unmatched. Germline V gene sequence: CDR1 SEHNR, CDR2 FQNEAQ (reference sequence). CDR3 length: 18 amino acids. CDR3 residues: CASSSPPRTGRWVGELFF. The CDR3 nucleotides are TGTGCCAGCAGCTCCCCACCCCGGACAGGAAGATGGGTTGGGGAGCTGTTTTTT.